The clone carrying this T cell receptor (beta chain) has a single count. The source of the sample is a study of CD8 T cells in Susac syndrome. This CDR3 spans 11 amino acids. The germline V gene has CDR1 MNHEY and CDR2 SVGEGT. Trimming stripped 5 bases from V and 9 bases from J, with 8 bases between. The patients with Susac syndrome satisfied recently defined diagnostic criteria for either definite or probable disease. Reverse transcription of about 0.5 to 1 ug RNA was carried out with random hexamers. Each CDR3 protein is one row after TCRdb ran MiXCR on the immunoSEQ multiplex PCR reads. The sample includes 77,000 or so distinct CDR3 sequences, just over 90% seen only once; the top ten take about 0.52%.

The sample was CD4+ T cells from PBMCs. The gene calls are TRBV6-2 or TRBV6-3 and TRBJ2-1; D is tentatively TRBD1 or TRBD2 (5 bases each). The sequence was collected from a human donor with Susac syndrome. In nucleotides, the CDR3 is TGTGCCAGCAGTAAGAGGGGTGAGCAGTTCTTC. Amino acid sequence: CASSKRGEQFF.